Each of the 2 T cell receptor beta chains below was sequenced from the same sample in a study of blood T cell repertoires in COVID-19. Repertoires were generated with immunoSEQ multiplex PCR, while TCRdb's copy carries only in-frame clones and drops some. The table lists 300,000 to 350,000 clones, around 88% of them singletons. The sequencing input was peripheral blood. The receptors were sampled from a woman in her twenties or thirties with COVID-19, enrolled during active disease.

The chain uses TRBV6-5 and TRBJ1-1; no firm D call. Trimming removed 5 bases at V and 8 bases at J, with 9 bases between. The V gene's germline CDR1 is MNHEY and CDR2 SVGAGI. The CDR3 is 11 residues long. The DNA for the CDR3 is TGTGCCAGCAGTAGCGTCAGAGAAGCTTTCTTT. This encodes CASSSVREAFF.

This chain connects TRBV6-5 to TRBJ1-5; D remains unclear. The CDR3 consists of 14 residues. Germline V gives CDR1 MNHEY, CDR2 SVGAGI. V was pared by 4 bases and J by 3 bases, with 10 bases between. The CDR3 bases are TGTGCCAGCAGTTCCCTAGAGTACAATCAGCCCCAGCATTTT. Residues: CASSSLEYNQPQHF.